Listed below are T cell receptor beta chains from one sample, sequenced in a study of a mutant IDH1 vaccine in newly diagnosed glioma. Assay used: immunoSEQ multiplex PCR; TCRdb lists only in-frame clones, some missing. This sample has about 33,000 clones, with about 80% found just once. These receptors' targets are unknown. The sample consisted of PBMCs, taken from a glioma patient whose treatment included an IDH1 peptide vaccine. The receptor source for this set is a man between 40 and 49 years old with glioma. Some clones in this sample may be carry-over from other donors' samples. Each CDR3 is given with its conserved first and last residue. Each record gives: clone size, V gene, D gene, J gene, CDR3 DNA, CDR3 protein. The D gene is left open where the match is weak. For some rows the clone size is stated as once, few or many, or as a class when expanded; others skip it.

>-|TRBV4-1|TRBD2|TRBJ2-7
TGCGCCAGCAGCACGCCGATAACTAGCGGGGGATCCTACTACGAGCAGTACTTC
CASSTPITSGGSYYEQYF
>-|TRBV19|TRBD1|TRBJ2-7
TGTGCCAGTCAACTTCAGGGGGCTGTCGAGCAGTACTTC
CASQLQGAVEQYF
>-|TRBV19|-|TRBJ1-2
TGTGCCAGTAGTCTTAACCCGACAGATTTCTCTAACTATGGCTACACCTTC
CASSLNPTDFSNYGYTF
>few|TRBV10-1|-|TRBJ1-2
TGCGCCAGCAGTGGGCAGATCACGGGCGGCTACACCTTC
CASSGQITGGYTF
>-|TRBV6-1|-|TRBJ1-1
TGTGCCAGCAGAACAGTGAACACTGAAGCTTTCTTT
CASRTVNTEAFF
>-|TRBV4-3|-|TRBJ1-3
TGCGCCAGCAGCCAAGATGGAGGGGCTGCAGGAAACACCATATATTTT
CASSQDGGAAGNTIYF
>-|TRBV15|-|TRBJ2-5
TGTGCCACCAGCAGAGATCGAGGGAAGGGACTTCTCCAAGAGACCCAGTACTTC
CATSRDRGKGLLQETQYF
>-|TRBV18|TRBD1|TRBJ2-7
TGTGCCAGCTCACTGGCGGGACAGGACTCCTACGAGCAGTACTTC
CASSLAGQDSYEQYF
>-|TRBV4-2|-|TRBJ1-5
TGTGCCAGCAGCCAAGGGCTAGGAGGCCGCCATCAGCCCCAGCATTTT
CASSQGLGGRHQPQHF
>-|TRBV10-3|TRBD2|TRBJ2-5
TGTGCCATCAGCAACGGGACTAGCGGGGGGGAGACCCAGTACTTC
CAISNGTSGGETQYF
>-|TRBV7-7|TRBD2|TRBJ2-2
TGTGCTAGCAGCCCGAGTAGCGGGGCCGGGGAGCTGTTTTTT
CASSPSSGAGELFF
>-|TRBV5-6|-|TRBJ2-2
TGTGCCAGCAGCACCGTACTAATGCCGGGACACGCAATAACCGGGGAGCTGTTTTTT
CASSTVLMPGHAITGELFF
>-|TRBV19|-|TRBJ2-5
TGTGCCAGTAGCCCCGGAAGGGATGGCCAAGAGACCCAGTACTTC
CASSPGRDGQETQYF
>-|TRBV7-7|-|TRBJ2-1
TGTGCCAGCAGCCTGACAATAGATTACAATGAGCAGTTCTTC
CASSLTIDYNEQFF
>-|TRBV5-1|TRBD1|TRBJ1-2
TGCGCCACCAGTCCGGGACAGGGGGCGAACAACTATGGCTACACCTTC
CATSPGQGANNYGYTF
>-|TRBV5-4|TRBD2|TRBJ2-2
TGTGCCAGCAGCTTGGGACTAGCGGCAAACACCGGGGAGCTGTTTTTT
CASSLGLAANTGELFF
>-|TRBV5-4|-|TRBJ2-7
TGTGCCAGCAGCTCTGCGAAGGGAGCAAACGAGCAGTACTTC
CASSSAKGANEQYF
>once|TRBV2|-|TRBJ2-7
TGTGCCAGCAGTGAGGGCGGGTGGACTACGAGCGAGCAGTACTTC
CASSEGGWTTSEQYF
>-|TRBV30|-|TRBJ1-6
TGTGCCTGGCGGGCCTCGGGCAACTATAATTCACCCCTCCACTTT
CAWRASGNYNSPLHF
>large|TRBV25-1|-|TRBJ1-3
TGTGCCAGCAGTGAAGGGACCTCTGGAAACACCATATATTTT
CASSEGTSGNTIYF
>-|TRBV6-1|-|TRBJ1-2
TGTGCCAGCAGTGAATCCGCCTATGGCTACACCTTC
CASSESAYGYTF
>-|TRBV7-9|TRBD2|TRBJ2-1
TGTGCCAGCAGCGGGGGGGGTGGCTCCTACAATGAGCAGTTCTTC
CASSGGGGSYNEQFF
>-|TRBV11-2|-|TRBJ1-1
TGTGCCAGCAGTTTGGACAGCAACACTGAAGCTTTCTTT
CASSLDSNTEAFF
>once|TRBV19|TRBD1|TRBJ2-3
TGTGCCACCTTACTGGCAGGGGGAGATACGCAGTATTTT
CATLLAGGDTQYF
>-|TRBV7-9|-|TRBJ1-4
TGTGCCAGCAGCCGGACGGGAGCAACTAATGAAAAACTGTTTTTT
CASSRTGATNEKLFF
>-|TRBV27|-|TRBJ1-5
TGTGCCAGCGGCCCGGGGCAGCCCCAGCATTTT
CASGPGQPQHF
>-|TRBV10-3|-|TRBJ1-2
TGTGCCACGGCGGGGTCGGAAGAGCGTGGCTACACCTTC
CATAGSEERGYTF
>-|TRBV18|-|TRBJ1-1
TGTGCCAGCTCACCATCGTCCGAGATGGCGGACACTGAAGCTTTCTTT
CASSPSSEMADTEAFF
>-|TRBV25-1|-|TRBJ1-1
TGTGCCAGCAGTGACAGTTCAGGGAACCCTGAAGCTTTCTTT
CASSDSSGNPEAFF
>few|TRBV9|-|TRBJ2-3
TGTGCCAGCAGCGGCCGGGACTTGACAGATACGCAGTATTTT
CASSGRDLTDTQYF
>-|TRBV11-2|-|TRBJ2-2
TGTGCCAGCAGCTTAGGTTGGGACGTGGTGGCCGGGGAGCTGTTTTTT
CASSLGWDVVAGELFF
>once|TRBV6-1|-|TRBJ1-1
TGTGCCAGCAACCCGGGGCAGCCGAACACTGAAGCTTTCTTT
CASNPGQPNTEAFF
>-|TRBV28|-|TRBJ1-2
TGTGCCAGCAGTTTACAGGCAGGGAATGCCGCTCATGGCTACACCTTC
CASSLQAGNAAHGYTF
>-|TRBV7-9|-|TRBJ1-2
TGTGCCAGCAGCCCCGCACAGAACTATGGCTACACCTTC
CASSPAQNYGYTF
>few|TRBV30|-|TRBJ1-5
TGTGCCTGGAGGCCTCCGGGCCTAGGCAATCAGCCCCAGCATTTT
CAWRPPGLGNQPQHF
>-|TRBV10-3|TRBD1|TRBJ1-1
TGTGCCATCAGGGGGACAGGGGGCAACACTGAAGCTTTCTTT
CAIRGTGGNTEAFF
>once|TRBV10-2|TRBD2|TRBJ2-3
TGCGCCAGCAGTGAGCAGGAACAGCGGGGGGGCCCGAATACGCAGTATTTT
CASSEQEQRGGPNTQYF
>-|TRBV5-6|-|TRBJ2-7
TGTGCCAGCACCTCTTACGACAGGTGGTACGAGCAGTACTTC
CASTSYDRWYEQYF
>few|TRBV29-1|TRBD1|TRBJ1-5
TGCAGCGGACGACAGGGGAAATTCAATCAGCCCCAGCATTTT
CSGRQGKFNQPQHF
>-|TRBV9|-|TRBJ1-1
TGTGCCAGCAGCGTAGGCCACAGGCTGGTCGAAGCTTTCTTT
CASSVGHRLVEAFF
>-|TRBV2|-|TRBJ2-2
TGTGCCAGCAGTGTGGCAGGGCAAGACACCGGGGAGCTGTTTTTT
CASSVAGQDTGELFF
>-|TRBV5-6|-|TRBJ1-5
TGTGCCAGCAGCTTGGGGCGGATAAATCAGCCCCAGCATTTT
CASSLGRINQPQHF
>-|TRBV15|-|TRBJ2-5
TGTGCCACCAGCAGACCGCCGAGACTCCAAGAGACCCAGTACTTC
CATSRPPRLQETQYF